This T cell receptor (beta chain) emerged from a study of T cells in Graves' hyperthyroidism and ophthalmopathy. On the study more broadly: Peripheral blood sampling occurred at initial diagnosis, before any treatment.

General study points: Progression to ophthalmopathy was predicted a median of approximately seven months early. In the blood, most expanded thyroid clonotypes above 0.001 appeared as well.

Authors of the study amplified TCR beta CDR3 regions from RNA transcripts. Using the HTBI primer set, a first-round RT-PCR was run on the TCR CDR3. MiXCR, applied by TCRdb to the multiplex PCR reads, yields one record per CDR3 protein. The data contain 95,000 to 110,000 distinct CDR3 sequences, 47% of them singletons. Hyperthyroidism had been newly diagnosed in patients aged 18 to 65, and its duration was under 2 months. The CDR3 covers 14 residues. Per the germline V gene, CDR1 is ENHRY and CDR2 is SYGVKD. V lost 4 bases and J lost 5; bases outside the gene matches: 4. On this clonotype itself: The antigen remains undetermined.

The chain has TRBV10-3 and TRBJ1-3; TRBD1 matches 8 bases. This sequence originates from a man in his forties with Graves' hyperthyroidism. The sequencing sample was made of blood. The CDR3 protein is CAISGTGNRNTIYF. The CDR3 region has the DNA TGTGCCATCAGTGGGACAGGGAATCGAAACACCATATATTTT.